This T cell receptor beta chain was recovered during a study of T cell repertoires in ileal Crohn's disease. Study at large: Every patient was operated on for stricturing (approximately 60%) or penetrating (approximately 39%) complications.

Profiled with immunoSEQ multiplex PCR; TCRdb holds only in-frame clones, not every one. The sample consists of 14,000 or so clones, 70% to 90% of them appearing once. Germline V gives CDR1 MNHEY, CDR2 SMNVEV (reference sequence). The CDR3 extends over 15 amino acids. V lost 4 bases and J 5 bases, leaving 18 bases between the germline ends. As for this clone: Its specificity is not known.

Findings and caveats of the study: Sorted CD8 T cells held more high-frequency clones than CD4. Clonal expansions were more frequent in active smokers than non-smokers at surgery. Endoscopic recurrence occurred in every patient whose clonality exceeded 26.8%.

The sequenced sample consisted of ileal tissue. This sequence joins TRBV27 and TRBJ2-7, with D tentatively TRBD1 (6 bases). The receptor comes from an adult with Crohn's disease. The DNA of the CDR3 is TGTGCCAGCAGTTATGGCGCCGGGACACGAGACGAGCAGTACTTC. This codes for CASSYGAGTRDEQYF.